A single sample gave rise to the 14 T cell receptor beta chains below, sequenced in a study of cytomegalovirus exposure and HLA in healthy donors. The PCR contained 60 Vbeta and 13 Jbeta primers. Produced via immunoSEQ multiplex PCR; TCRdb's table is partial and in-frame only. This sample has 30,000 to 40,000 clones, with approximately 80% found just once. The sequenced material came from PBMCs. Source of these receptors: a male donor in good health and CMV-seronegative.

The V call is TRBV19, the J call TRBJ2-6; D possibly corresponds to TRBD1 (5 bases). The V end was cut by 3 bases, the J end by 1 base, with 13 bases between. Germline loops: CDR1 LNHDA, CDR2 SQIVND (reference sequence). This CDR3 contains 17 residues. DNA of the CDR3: TGTGCCAGTAGTATCTCAGGGTTAGCATCTGGGGCCAACGTCCTGACTTTC. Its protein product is CASSISGLASGANVLTF.

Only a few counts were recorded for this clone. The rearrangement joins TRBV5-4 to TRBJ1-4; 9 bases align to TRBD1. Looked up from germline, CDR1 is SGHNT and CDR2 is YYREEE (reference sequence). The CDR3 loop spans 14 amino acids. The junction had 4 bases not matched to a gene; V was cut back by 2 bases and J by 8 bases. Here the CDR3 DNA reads TGTGCCAGCAGCTTACAGGGGGCCGACGAAAAACTGTTTTTT. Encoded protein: CASSLQGADEKLFF.

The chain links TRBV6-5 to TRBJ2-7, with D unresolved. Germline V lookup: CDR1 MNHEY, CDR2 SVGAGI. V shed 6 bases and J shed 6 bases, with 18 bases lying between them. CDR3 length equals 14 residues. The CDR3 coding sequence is TGTGCCAGCAGCTACAGCGCCGATAGAGGCGAGCAGTACTTC. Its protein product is CASSYSADRGEQYF.

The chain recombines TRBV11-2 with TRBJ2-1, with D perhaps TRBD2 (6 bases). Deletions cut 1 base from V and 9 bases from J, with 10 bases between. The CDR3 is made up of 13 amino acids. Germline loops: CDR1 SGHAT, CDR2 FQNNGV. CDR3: CASSLAWRGEQFF. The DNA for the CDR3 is TGTGCCAGCAGCTTAGCCTGGAGGGGTGAGCAGTTCTTC.

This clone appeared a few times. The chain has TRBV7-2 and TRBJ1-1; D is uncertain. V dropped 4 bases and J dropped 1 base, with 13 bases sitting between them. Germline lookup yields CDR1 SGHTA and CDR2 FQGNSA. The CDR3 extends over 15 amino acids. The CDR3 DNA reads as TGTGCCAGCAGCTCCCGGAGGAGTCCGAACACTGAAGCTTTCTTT. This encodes CASSSRRSPNTEAFF.

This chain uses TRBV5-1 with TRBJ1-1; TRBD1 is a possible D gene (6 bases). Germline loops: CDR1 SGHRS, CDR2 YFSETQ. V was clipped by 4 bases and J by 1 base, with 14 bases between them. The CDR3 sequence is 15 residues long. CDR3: CASSLRDIENTEAFF. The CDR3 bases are TGCGCCAGCAGCCTCCGGGACATAGAGAACACTGAAGCTTTCTTT.

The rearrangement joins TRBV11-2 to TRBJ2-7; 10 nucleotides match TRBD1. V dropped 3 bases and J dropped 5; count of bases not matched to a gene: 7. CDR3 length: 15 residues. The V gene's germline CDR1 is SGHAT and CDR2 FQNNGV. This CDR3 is CASSFRGTGEDEQYF. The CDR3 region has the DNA TGTGCCAGCAGCTTCCGCGGGACAGGGGAGGACGAGCAGTACTTC.

The CDR3: CASTTTGGGQTQYF. The CDR3 region has the DNA TGTGCCAGTACCACGACAGGGGGCGGACAGACCCAGTACTTC. This chain uses TRBV19 with TRBJ2-5, with 10 bases lining up with TRBD1. The J segment lost 6 bases and the V segment lost 7 bases, leaving 8 bases of the junction unmatched. The germline CDR1 and CDR2 sequences are LNHDA and SQIVND (reference sequence). CDR3 length: 14 residues.

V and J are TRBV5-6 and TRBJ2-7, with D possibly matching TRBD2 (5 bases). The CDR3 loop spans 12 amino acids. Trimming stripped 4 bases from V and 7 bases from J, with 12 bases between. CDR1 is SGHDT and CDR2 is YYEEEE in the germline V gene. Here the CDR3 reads CASSTDYGEQYF. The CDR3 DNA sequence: TGTGCCAGCAGCACCGACTACGGTGAGCAGTACTTC.

The CDR3 sequence: CASSLTTGGRYEQYF. Here the CDR3 DNA reads TGTGCCAGCAGCCTAACGACAGGGGGCAGATACGAGCAGTACTTC. This chain uses TRBV7-2 with TRBJ2-7, with 10 bases fitting TRBD1. Germline values: CDR1 SGHTA, CDR2 FQGNSA. The CDR3 contains 15 residues. Losses at the gene ends were 5 bases for V and 4 bases for J; bases not matched to a gene: 8. The full variable domain, in which reference TRBV7-2 and TRBJ2-7 provide the parts outside the CDR3, is GAGVSQSPSNKVTEKGKDVELRCDPISGHTALYWYRQSLGQGLEFLIYFQGNSAPDKSGLPSDRFSAERTGGSVSTLTIQRTQQEDSAVYLCASSLTTGGRYEQYFGPGTRLTVT.

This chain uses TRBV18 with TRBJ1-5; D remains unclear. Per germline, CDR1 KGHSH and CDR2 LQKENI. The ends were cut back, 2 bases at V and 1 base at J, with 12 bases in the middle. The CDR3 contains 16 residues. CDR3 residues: CASSPGQVLSNQPQHF. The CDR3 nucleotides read TGTGCCAGCTCACCAGGGCAGGTGCTCAGCAATCAGCCCCAGCATTTT.

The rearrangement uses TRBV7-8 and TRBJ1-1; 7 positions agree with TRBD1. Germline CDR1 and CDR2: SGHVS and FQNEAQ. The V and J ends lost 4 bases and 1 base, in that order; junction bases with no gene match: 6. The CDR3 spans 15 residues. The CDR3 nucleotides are TGTGCCAGCAGCTCTTACAGGGGCCGGAACACTGAAGCTTTCTTT. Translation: CASSSYRGRNTEAFF.

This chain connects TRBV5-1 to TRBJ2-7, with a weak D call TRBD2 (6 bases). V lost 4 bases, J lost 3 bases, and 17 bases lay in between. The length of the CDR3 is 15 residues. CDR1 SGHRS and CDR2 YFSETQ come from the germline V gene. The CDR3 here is CASSLHEEGNYEQYF. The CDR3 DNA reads TGCGCCAGCAGCCTCCATGAGGAGGGCAACTACGAGCAGTACTTC.

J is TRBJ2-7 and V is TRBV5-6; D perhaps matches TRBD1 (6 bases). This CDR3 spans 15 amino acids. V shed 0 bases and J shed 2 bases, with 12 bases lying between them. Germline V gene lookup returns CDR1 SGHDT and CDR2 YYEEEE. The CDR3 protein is CASSLGTERPYEQYF. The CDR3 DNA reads TGTGCCAGCAGCTTGGGGACAGAGAGACCCTACGAGCAGTACTTC.